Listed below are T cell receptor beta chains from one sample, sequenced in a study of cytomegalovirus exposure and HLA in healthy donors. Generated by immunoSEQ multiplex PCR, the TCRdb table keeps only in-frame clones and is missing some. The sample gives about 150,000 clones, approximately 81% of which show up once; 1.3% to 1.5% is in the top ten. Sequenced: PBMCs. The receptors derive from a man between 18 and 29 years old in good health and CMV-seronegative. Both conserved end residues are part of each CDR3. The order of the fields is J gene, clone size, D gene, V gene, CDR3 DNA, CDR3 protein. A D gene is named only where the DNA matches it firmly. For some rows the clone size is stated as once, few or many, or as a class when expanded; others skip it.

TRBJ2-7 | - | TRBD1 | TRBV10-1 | TGCGCCAGCAGGGACAGGGGGCGCTTCCCCTACGAGCAGTACTTC | CASRDRGRFPYEQYF
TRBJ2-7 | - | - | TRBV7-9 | TGTGCCAGCAGCTTAGTGACTTCGGACGAGCAGTACTTC | CASSLVTSDEQYF
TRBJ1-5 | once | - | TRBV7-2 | TGTGCCAGCAGCTTAGAACTGGGCAGGAATCAGCCCCAGCATTTT | CASSLELGRNQPQHF
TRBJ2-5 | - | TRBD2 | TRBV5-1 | TGCGCCAGCAGTCTTAACGGGGGGGAGACCCAGTACTTC | CASSLNGGETQYF
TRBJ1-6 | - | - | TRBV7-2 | TGTGCCAGCAGTCTCAGCGGTGATTCACCCCTCCACTTT | CASSLSGDSPLHF
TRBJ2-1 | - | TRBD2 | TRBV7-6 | TGTGCCAGCAGCTTAGGACTAGCGGGAATATATGAGCAGTTCTTC | CASSLGLAGIYEQFF
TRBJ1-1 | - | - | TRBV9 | TGTGCCAGCAGCGTAGTCAGGGGTAGCACTGAAGCTTTCTTT | CASSVVRGSTEAFF
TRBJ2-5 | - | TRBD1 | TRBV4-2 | TGTGCCAGCAGCCAAGAAACCGGAGACAGGGGGCAAGAGACCCAGTACTTC | CASSQETGDRGQETQYF
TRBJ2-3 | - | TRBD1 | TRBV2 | TGTGCCAGCAGTGGGCAGGGGGCGGGAGATACGCAGTATTTT | CASSGQGAGDTQYF
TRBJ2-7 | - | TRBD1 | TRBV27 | TGTGCCAGCAGTTCCAGACAGGGGGCGGGTGAGCAGTACTTC | CASSSRQGAGEQYF
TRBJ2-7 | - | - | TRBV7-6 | TGTGCCAGCAGCGTACACTACGAGCAGTACTTC | CASSVHYEQYF
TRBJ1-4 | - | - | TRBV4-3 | TGCGCCAGCAGCCAAGAAGAGCATCCAACTAATGAAAAACTGTTTTTT | CASSQEEHPTNEKLFF
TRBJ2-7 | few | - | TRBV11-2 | TGTGCCAGCGGCACCTCGCCGCACAACTTC | CASGTSPHNF
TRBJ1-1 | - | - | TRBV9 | TGTGCCAGCAGCCCCAGTAAAGGAGTCGTAGCTGAAGCTTTCTTT | CASSPSKGVVAEAFF
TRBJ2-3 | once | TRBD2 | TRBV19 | TGTGCCAGTAGTTCGGCGCGGGAGGGCCCAGATACGCAGTATTTT | CASSSAREGPDTQYF
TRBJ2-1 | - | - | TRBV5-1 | TGCGCCAGCAGCTTGAGTAGTGAGCAGTTCTTC | CASSLSSEQFF
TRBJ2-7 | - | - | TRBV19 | TGTGCCAGTAGTTGGGGGGACTTGGAGGCCTACGAGCAGTACTTC | CASSWGDLEAYEQYF
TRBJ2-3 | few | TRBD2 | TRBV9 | TGTGCCAGCAGCCCCCGCTCGCTAGCGGGAGACACCACAGATACGCAGTATTTT | CASSPRSLAGDTTDTQYF
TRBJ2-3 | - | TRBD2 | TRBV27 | TGTGCCAGCAGTCGGGAGGCGGCCACAGATACGCAGTATTTT | CASSREAATDTQYF
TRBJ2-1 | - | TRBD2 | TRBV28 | TGTGCCAGCAGTTTACTGGGACTAGCGGGAGGGCCAACGGAACTGAATGAGCAGTTCTTC | CASSLLGLAGGPTELNEQFF
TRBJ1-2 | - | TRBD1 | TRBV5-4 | TGTGCCAGCAGCTTACAGGGGGCTAACTATGGCTACACCTTC | CASSLQGANYGYTF
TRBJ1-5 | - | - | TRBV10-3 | TGTGCCATCAGCGGGAATAGCAATCAGCCCCAGCATTTT | CAISGNSNQPQHF
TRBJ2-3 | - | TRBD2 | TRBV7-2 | TGTGCCAGCAGCCCCTGGGGAGGGGGCACAGATACGCAGTATTTT | CASSPWGGGTDTQYF
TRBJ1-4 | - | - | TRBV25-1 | TGTGCCAGCAGCAAGAGTGAAAAACTGTTTTTT | CASSKSEKLFF
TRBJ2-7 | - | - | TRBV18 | TGTGCCAGCTCCACAGGGTTAAGAGGATACGAGCAGTACTTC | CASSTGLRGYEQYF
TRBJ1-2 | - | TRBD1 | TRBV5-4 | TGTGCCAGCAGCTTGGTCCAGGGGGCAGAAGGCTACACCTTC | CASSLVQGAEGYTF
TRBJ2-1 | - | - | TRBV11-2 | TGTGCCAGCAGCCGAACAGCGAGGGGAGGTCCTAATGAGCAGTTCTTC | CASSRTARGGPNEQFF
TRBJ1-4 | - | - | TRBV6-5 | TGTGCCAGCAGCCGATCCCCAAGCAATGAAAAACTGTTTTTT | CASSRSPSNEKLFF
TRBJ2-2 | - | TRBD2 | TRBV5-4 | TGTGCCAGCAGCTTGGGAGGCGGGAGTTTTGACACCGGGGAGCTGTTTTTT | CASSLGGGSFDTGELFF